Described below is a single T cell receptor beta chain sequence and its context. Produced via immunoSEQ multiplex PCR; TCRdb's table is partial and in-frame only. The data hold roughly 110,000 clones, with around 92% observed a single time. This specimen belongs to a study of T cell changes during pregnancy in multiple sclerosis. The ends lost 3 bases at V and 1 base at J; junction bases unmatched: 6. Germline V gives CDR1 SGDLS, CDR2 YYNGEE. The CDR3 runs to 15 residues. V and J are TRBV9 and TRBJ1-1; TRBD1 aligns across 7 bases. The source was peripheral blood, collected after pregnancy. The sequence derives from a female donor with multiple sclerosis, enrolled in a pregnancy study. CDR3 loop: CASSGQGVGNTEAFF. In DNA, the CDR3 is TGTGCCAGCAGCGGTCAGGGGGTAGGGAACACTGAAGCTTTCTTT.